The TCR beta chain under discussion was sequenced for a study of chemoradiotherapy in HPV16-positive cancers. Unmatched junction bases numbered 2, after V lost 6 bases and J lost 1 base. Germline V gene data show CDR1 as SGHTA and CDR2 as FQGNSA. There are 15 residues in the CDR3. Some clones are missing from TCRdb's copy, which holds only in-frame ones; the method was immunoSEQ multiplex PCR. The table shows about 33,000 clones, with about 86% occurring only once. The TCR sequence derives from a human donor with HPV-associated anogenital cancer. The source material was blood, sampled from a patient who underwent chemoradiotherapy. The chain uses TRBV7-2 and TRBJ2-3, with 12 nucleotides matching TRBD2. The DNA of the CDR3 is TGTGCCAGCAGGCGGACTAGCGGGGGCACAGATACGCAGTATTTT. Translated: CASRRTSGGTDTQYF.